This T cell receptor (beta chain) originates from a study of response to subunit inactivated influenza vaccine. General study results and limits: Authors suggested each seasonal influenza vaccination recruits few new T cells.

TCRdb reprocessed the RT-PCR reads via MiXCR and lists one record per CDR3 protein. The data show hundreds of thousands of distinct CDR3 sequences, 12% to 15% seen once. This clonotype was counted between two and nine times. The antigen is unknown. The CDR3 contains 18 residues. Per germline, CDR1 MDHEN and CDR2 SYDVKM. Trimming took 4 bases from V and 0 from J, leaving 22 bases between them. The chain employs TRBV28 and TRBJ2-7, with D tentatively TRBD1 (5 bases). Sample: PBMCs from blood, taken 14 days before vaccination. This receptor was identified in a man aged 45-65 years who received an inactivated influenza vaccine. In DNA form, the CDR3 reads TGTGCCAGCAGTTCATCGAGGCGGTTAAGGGGTAGCTCCTACGAGCAGTACTTC. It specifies CASSSSRRLRGSSYEQYF.